These 12 T cell receptor beta chains were sequenced from one sample in a study of T-cell memory formation after mild COVID-19. TCRdb reanalysed the 5' RACE reads using MiXCR and keeps one entry per CDR3 protein. The sample carries around 470,000 distinct CDR3 sequences, 20% recorded once. Input material: PBMCs or a T cell subset sorted from them (not recorded which). The receptors were sampled from an adult woman who had mild COVID-19 (a few samples of this study predate the infection). Cell type and time point are not known.

The V call is TRBV2, the J call TRBJ2-3, with 15 bases fitting TRBD2. Trimming removed 7 bases from V and 2 bases from J; junction bases left unmatched: 7. From germline, CDR1 is SNHLY and CDR2 FYNNEI. There are 17 residues in the CDR3. Written as DNA, the CDR3 is TGTGCCAGCACCAAAGGGACTAGCGGGGGGCACACAGATACGCAGTATTTT. It encodes CASTKGTSGGHTDTQYF. Together with reference TRBV2 and TRBJ2-3, the CDR3 gives the full variable domain: EPEVTQTPSHQVTQMGQEVILRCVPISNHLYFYWYRQILGQKVEFLVSFYNNEISEKSEIFDDQFSVERPDGSNFTLKIRSTKLEDSAMYFCASTKGTSGGHTDTQYFGPGTRLTVL.

This clonotype occurred once. The J gene is TRBJ2-5, the V gene TRBV7-6; tentatively, D is TRBD1 or TRBD2 (6 bases each). The CDR3 sequence is 14 residues long. Germline lookup yields CDR1 SGHVS and CDR2 FNYEAQ. The V gene lost 4 bases and the J gene lost 6 bases, with 15 bases spanning the gap. The chain's CDR3 is CASSYRRGSQTQYF. The CDR3 DNA follows: TGTGCCAGCAGCTACCGGAGGGGGAGTCAGACCCAGTACTTC.

This clonotype has more than one count but fewer than ten. The genes are TRBV6-5 and TRBJ1-1; 9 bases fit TRBD1. The germline CDR1 and CDR2 sequences are MNHEY and SVGAGI. The CDR3 is 11 amino acids. V lost 5 bases to trimming and J lost 10 bases; unmatched junction nucleotides: 2. The CDR3 protein is CASSTGQGAFF. CDR3 DNA: TGTGCCAGCAGTACGGGACAGGGAGCTTTCTTT.

This clonotype was observed a handful of times. The chain combines TRBV7-2 with TRBJ2-3; the D gene is possibly TRBD1 (7 bases). This CDR3 is 15 amino acids long. Germline V gene data show CDR1 as SGHTA and CDR2 as FQGNSA. Between the trimmed V and J ends, which lost 2 bases and 6 bases, there was a span of 15 bases. The CDR3 DNA is TGTGCCAGCAGCTTACGGCAGGGGGGCCTCGATACGCAGTATTTT. It translates to CASSLRQGGLDTQYF.

The sample holds many counts of this clonotype. V gene TRBV7-3 combines with J gene TRBJ1-5; D call uncertain. Trimming pared 1 base from V and 7 bases from J, leaving 8 bases between. Germline CDR1 and CDR2: SGHTA and FQGTGA. The CDR3 is 13 residues long. This CDR3 is CASSLRGGQPQHF. The DNA for the CDR3 is TGTGCCAGCAGCTTAAGAGGTGGCCAGCCCCAGCATTTT.

CDR3 DNA sequence: TGTGCCAGCAGCTTCCTAGCGGGCCGATACAATGAGCAGTTCTTC. Its translation is CASSFLAGRYNEQFF. The V and J genes are TRBV11-2 and TRBJ2-1; 8 nucleotides agree with TRBD2. J gave up 4 bases and V 3 bases, and 5 bases lay outside the gene matches. Germline V gene lookup returns CDR1 SGHAT and CDR2 FQNNGV. CDR3 size: 15 residues. Complete variable domain (other parts from reference TRBV11-2 and TRBJ2-1): EAGVAQSPRYKIIEKRQSVAFWCNPISGHATLYWYQQILGQGPKLLIQFQNNGVVDDSQLPKDRFSAERLKGVDSTLKIQPAKLEDSAVYLCASSFLAGRYNEQFFGPGTRLTVL.

V usage is TRBV12-3 or TRBV12-4 and J usage is TRBJ1-1, with D unresolved. CDR3 length: 11 residues. V gave up 1 base and J gave up 7 bases, with 4 bases separating them. CDR3 protein: CASSLGFEAFF. The CDR3 nucleotides are TGTGCCAGCAGTTTAGGATTTGAAGCTTTCTTT.

The CDR3 DNA reads TGTGCCAGCAGCACTCCTTTCGGTCACCAGGATGAAAAACTGTTTTTT. This gives the protein CASSTPFGHQDEKLFF. The V and J genes are TRBV6-2 or TRBV6-3 and TRBJ1-4; the D is unclear. Germline V gives CDR1 MNHEY, CDR2 SVGEGT. This CDR3 has 16 residues. Deletions cut 6 bases from V and 6 bases from J, with 20 bases between.

This chain connects TRBV19 to TRBJ2-2, with TRBD2 matching 9 bases. V lost 5 bases and J lost 7; bases outside the gene matches: 8. This CDR3 comprises 15 residues. Germline CDR1 is LNHDA and CDR2 is SQIVND (reference sequence). DNA for the CDR3: TGTGCCAGTAGTGGAGTAGCGGGAGTTGGCGGGGAGCTGTTTTTT. It encodes CASSGVAGVGGELFF.

There are many counts of this clonotype. The rearrangement links TRBV29-1 to TRBJ1-1; D ambiguous. The V gene lost 6 bases and the J gene lost 1 base, with 3 bases spanning the gap. Germline CDR1 SQVTM, CDR2 ANQGSEA. There are 10 residues in the CDR3. The CDR3 here is CSVRNTEAFF. The CDR3 DNA is TGCAGCGTGCGGAACACTGAAGCTTTCTTT. The whole variable domain, filled in from reference TRBV29-1 and TRBJ1-1, reads SAVISQKPSRDICQRGTSLTIQCQVDSQVTMMFWYRQQPGQSLTLIATANQGSEATYESGFVIDKFPISRPNLTFSTLTVSNMSPEDSSIYLCSVRNTEAFFGQGTRLTVV.

The chain couples TRBV7-3 to TRBJ2-3; D possibly corresponds to TRBD2 (5 bases). Trimming left V 1 base short and J 3 bases short, with 11 bases between. There are 15 residues in the CDR3. Looked up from germline, CDR1 is SGHTA and CDR2 is FQGTGA. CDR3 in DNA: TGTGCCAGCAGCTTAAGGAGCGGAAGAACAGATACGCAGTATTTT. It translates to CASSLRSGRTDTQYF. Full variable domain (outside the CDR3, taken from reference TRBV7-3 and TRBJ2-3): GAGVSQTPSNKVTEKGKYVELRCDPISGHTALYWYRQSLGQGPEFLIYFQGTGAADDSGLPNDRFFAVRPEGSVSTLKIQRTERGDSAVYLCASSLRSGRTDTQYFGPGTRLTVL.

The V and J genes are TRBV19 and TRBJ1-4, with a possible D match to TRBD1 (5 bases). In germline, CDR1 is LNHDA, CDR2 SQIVND (reference sequence). This CDR3 is 13 amino acids long. V was clipped by 6 bases and J by 7 bases, with 12 bases between them. The DNA of the CDR3 is TGTGCCAGTAGGGTCCCAGGGCGTGAAAAACTGTTTTTT. This translates into CASRVPGREKLFF.